The 15 T cell receptor beta chains below all came from one sample that was sequenced in a study of PD-1 blockade in classical Hodgkin lymphoma. Libraries were prepared by immunoSEQ multiplex PCR; TCRdb keeps only in-frame clonotypes and omits some of them. The table lists about 64,000 clones, approximately 90% of them singletons. Time point meaning: cycle 4 day 1 (C4D1), after less than 7 weeks of nivolumab. Brentuximab vedotin exposure varied, and every patient relapsed after autologous stem cell transplantation. The sample in question was peripheral blood mononuclear cells (PBMCs), obtained before the fourth cycle of nivolumab. All receptors come from a human donor with classical Hodgkin lymphoma.

The genes are TRBV19 and TRBJ1-1; a possible D gene is TRBD1 (5 bases). V lost 6 bases and J 1 base, leaving 15 bases between the germline ends. CDR3 length equals 15 residues. Looked up from germline, CDR1 is LNHDA and CDR2 is SQIVND (reference sequence). In DNA form, the CDR3 reads TGTGCCAGTAGACTTTCCGGGACTTCGAACACTGAAGCTTTCTTT. It encodes CASRLSGTSNTEAFF.

The genes are TRBV11-2 and TRBJ2-1; 9 bases line up with TRBD2. The CDR3 contains 15 residues. The V segment lost 3 bases and the J segment 6 bases; nucleotides outside the gene matches: 6. Germline CDR1 SGHAT, CDR2 FQNNGV. CDR3 sequence reads: CASSFLAGGANEQFF. In nucleotides, the CDR3 is TGTGCCAGCAGCTTTCTGGCGGGAGGGGCCAATGAGCAGTTCTTC.

This chain joins TRBV5-4 and TRBJ2-1; D gene uncertain. The CDR3 loop spans 13 amino acids. Germline assignment: CDR1 SGHNT and CDR2 YYREEE (reference sequence). V lost 0 bases and J lost 10, with 11 bases in between. The CDR3 nucleotides read TGTGCCAGCAGCTTGGCCGGCCTGACAGAGCAGTTCTTC. Residues: CASSLAGLTEQFF.

The DNA for the CDR3 is TGTGCCAGCAGTTACTCGGGACTAGCCCTTTACAATGAGCAGTTCTTC. This gives the protein CASSYSGLALYNEQFF. V is TRBV28 and J is TRBJ2-1, with 9 positions matching TRBD2. V gave up 4 bases and J gave up 4 bases; unmatched junction bases: 8. This CDR3 comprises 16 residues. Looked up from germline, CDR1 is MDHEN and CDR2 is SYDVKM.

The chain joins TRBV18 to TRBJ1-1; 8 positions match TRBD1. V trimming: 0 bases; J trimming: 5 bases; junction bases outside the gene matches: 8. There are 16 residues in the CDR3. From germline, CDR1 is KGHSH and CDR2 LQKENI. The CDR3 sequence: CASSPPTTGGGTEAFF. CDR3 bases: TGTGCCAGCTCACCACCTACTACAGGGGGAGGGACTGAAGCTTTCTTT.

The genes are TRBV7-8 and TRBJ2-4; no clear D. Trimming pared 2 bases from V and 4 bases from J, leaving 15 bases between. Germline V gives CDR1 SGHVS, CDR2 FQNEAQ. The length of the CDR3 is 16 residues. CDR3 amino acids: CASSLTVWRLKNIQYF. In DNA, the CDR3 is TGTGCCAGCAGCTTAACAGTATGGCGCCTTAAAAACATTCAGTACTTC.

V usage is TRBV19 and J usage is TRBJ1-2; TRBD1 is a possible D gene (6 bases). Trimming took off 1 base at V and 2 bases at J, with 8 bases between the two ends. The CDR3 loop spans 14 amino acids. Germline loops: CDR1 LNHDA, CDR2 SQIVND (reference sequence). CDR3 sequence (DNA): TGTGCCAGTAGTATAGGAACAGGGAACTATGGCTACACCTTC. It specifies CASSIGTGNYGYTF.

V and J are TRBV6-6 and TRBJ2-1, with 9 positions matching TRBD1. The V segment lost 1 base and the J segment 7 bases; nucleotides outside the gene matches: 5. This CDR3 has 15 amino acids. Germline V gene lookup returns CDR1 MNHNY and CDR2 SVGAGI (reference sequence). CDR3 nucleotide sequence: TGTGCCAGCAGTTACTTTACAGGGGGCGTAAATGAGCAGTTCTTC. This sequence encodes CASSYFTGGVNEQFF.

The chain links TRBV15 to TRBJ1-1, with no clear D. The CDR3 loop spans 14 amino acids. Germline loops: CDR1 LNHNV, CDR2 YYDKDF (reference sequence). Between the trimmed V and J ends, which lost 0 bases and 6 bases, there was a span of 11 bases. The CDR3 here is CATSRDAAASEAFF. CDR3 in DNA: TGTGCCACCAGCAGAGATGCGGCGGCGTCTGAAGCTTTCTTT.

V and J are TRBV5-8 and TRBJ2-1; D unresolved. V was cut by 2 bases and J by 3 bases, with 0 bases left in between. CDR1 is SGHTS and CDR2 is YDEGEE in the germline V gene. There are 11 residues in the CDR3. Here the CDR3 DNA reads TGTGCCAGCAGCTTCTACAATGAGCAGTTCTTC. Protein: CASSFYNEQFF.

The V gene is TRBV20-1, the J gene TRBJ1-1; 7 bases line up with TRBD1. CDR3 size: 11 residues. The germline V gene encodes CDR1 DFQATT and CDR2 SNEGSKA (reference sequence). In DNA form, the CDR3 reads TGCAGCGCATCTCCAGGGGGACAAGCTTTCTTT. Translation gives CSASPGGQAFF.

A remark on this clone: One end of the junction varies from germline; a read error may be responsible. Within the sample, other DNA sequences also encode this same CDR3. The chain links TRBV7-6 to TRBJ2-1, with TRBD1 matching 8 bases. The CDR3 is 15 residues long. Per germline, CDR1 SGHVS and CDR2 FNYEAQ. Written as DNA, the CDR3 is TGTGCCAGCAGCAAAACCGGGACAGGATACAATGAGCAATTCTTC. It translates to CASSKTGTGYNEQFF.

The chain links TRBV6-6 to TRBJ2-5, with a tentative D call TRBD2 (5 bases). Between the trimmed V and J ends, which lost 2 bases and 4 bases, there was a span of 14 bases. This CDR3 has 15 residues. CDR1 and CDR2 from the germline V gene are MNHNY and SVGAGI (reference sequence). The CDR3 DNA follows: TGTGCCAGCAGTTACACCTTCCAAGGGAGAGAGACCCAGTACTTC. It specifies CASSYTFQGRETQYF.

J is TRBJ1-5 and V is TRBV19; D remains ambiguous. Per germline, CDR1 LNHDA and CDR2 SQIVND (reference sequence). This CDR3 has 14 residues. Trimming removed 3 bases from V and 3 bases from J, with 9 bases in between. The CDR3 DNA follows: TGTGCCAGTAGTATGGTAGGGCTCAATCAGCCCCAGCATTTT. Translation: CASSMVGLNQPQHF.

The chain links TRBV4-1 to TRBJ2-1; the match to TRBD2 covers 11 bases. The CDR3 sequence is 18 residues long. V lost 0 bases to trimming and J lost 8 bases; unmatched junction nucleotides: 12. Germline CDR1 and CDR2: MGHRA and YSYEKL. In DNA form, the CDR3 reads TGCGCCAGCAGCCAAGATACCGCCTGGACTAGCGGGCGAGATGAGCAGTTCTTC. Translating gives CASSQDTAWTSGRDEQFF.